This T cell receptor (beta chain) appears in the sequencing data of a study of T-cell reconstitution after alpha-beta-depleted transplantation in children. Germline assignment: CDR1 ENHRY and CDR2 SYGVKD. Trimming shortened V by 0 bases and J by 2 bases, and 11 bases separated the two germline ends. This CDR3 has 15 residues. This clonotype has at least ten counts. Unique molecular identifiers were incorporated during preparation of the TCRbeta library. TCRdb reprocessed the PCR reads via MiXCR and lists one record per CDR3 protein. This table has about 240,000 distinct CDR3 sequences, about 11% appearing once.

The specimen was PBMCs from the stem cell graft donor, collected from the stem cell graft. This chain uses TRBV10-3 with TRBJ2-7; maybe TRBD2 (6 bases). This TCR came from a human donor who donated a stem cell graft to a child with acute lymphoblastic leukemia. The CDR3 loop is CAISESEGKPYEQYF. Written as DNA, the CDR3 is TGTGCCATCAGTGAGTCGGAGGGTAAGCCCTACGAGCAGTACTTC.